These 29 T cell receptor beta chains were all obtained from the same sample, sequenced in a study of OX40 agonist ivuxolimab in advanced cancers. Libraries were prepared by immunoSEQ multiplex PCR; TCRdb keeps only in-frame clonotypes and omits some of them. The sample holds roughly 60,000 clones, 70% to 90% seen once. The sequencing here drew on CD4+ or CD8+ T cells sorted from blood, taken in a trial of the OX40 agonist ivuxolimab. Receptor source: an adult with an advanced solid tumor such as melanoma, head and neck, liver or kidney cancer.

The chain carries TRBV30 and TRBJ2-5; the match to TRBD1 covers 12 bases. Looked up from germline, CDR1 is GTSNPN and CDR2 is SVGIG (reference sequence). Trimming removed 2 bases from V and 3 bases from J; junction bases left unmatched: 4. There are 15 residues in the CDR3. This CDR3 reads CAWSFGTGGEETQYF. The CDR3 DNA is TGTGCCTGGAGTTTCGGGACAGGGGGCGAAGAGACCCAGTACTTC. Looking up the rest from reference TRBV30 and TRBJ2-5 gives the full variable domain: SQTIHQWPATLVQPVGSPLSLECTVEGTSNPNLYWYRQAAGRGLQLLFYSVGIGQISSEVPQNLSASRPQDRQFILSSKKLLLSDSGFYLCAWSFGTGGEETQYFGPGTRLLVL.

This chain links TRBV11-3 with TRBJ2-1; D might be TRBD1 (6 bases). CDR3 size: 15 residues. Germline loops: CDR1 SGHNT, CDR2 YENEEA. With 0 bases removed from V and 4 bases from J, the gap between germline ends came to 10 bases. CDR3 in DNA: TGTGCCAGCAGCTTAGAGGGGGACATGTACAATGAGCAGTTCTTC. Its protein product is CASSLEGDMYNEQFF. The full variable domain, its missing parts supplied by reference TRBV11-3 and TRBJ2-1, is EAGVVQSPRYKIIEKKQPVAFWCNPISGHNTLYWYLQNLGQGPELLIRYENEEAVDDSQLPKDRFSAERLKGVDSTLKIQPAELGDSAVYLCASSLEGDMYNEQFFGPGTRLTVL.

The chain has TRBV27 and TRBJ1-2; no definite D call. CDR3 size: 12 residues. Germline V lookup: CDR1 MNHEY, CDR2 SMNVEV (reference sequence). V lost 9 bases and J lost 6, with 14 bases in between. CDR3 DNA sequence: TGTGCCAGACTAGATTTATCGGATGGCTACACCTTC. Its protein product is CARLDLSDGYTF.

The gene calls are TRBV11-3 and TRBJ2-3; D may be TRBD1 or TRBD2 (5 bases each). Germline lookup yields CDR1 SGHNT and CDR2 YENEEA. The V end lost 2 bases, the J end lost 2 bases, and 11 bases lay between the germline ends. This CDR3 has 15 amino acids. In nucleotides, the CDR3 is TGTGCCAGCAGCTTATTAGGGGAGTACACAGATACGCAGTATTTT. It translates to CASSLLGEYTDTQYF.

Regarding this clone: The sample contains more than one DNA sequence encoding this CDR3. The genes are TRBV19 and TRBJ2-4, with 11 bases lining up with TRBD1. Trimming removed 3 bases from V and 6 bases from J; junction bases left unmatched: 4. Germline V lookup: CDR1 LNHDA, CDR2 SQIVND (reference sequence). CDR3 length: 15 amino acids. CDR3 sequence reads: CASSIRGQGGNIQYF. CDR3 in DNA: TGTGCCAGTAGTATCCGGGGACAGGGGGGAAACATTCAGTACTTC.

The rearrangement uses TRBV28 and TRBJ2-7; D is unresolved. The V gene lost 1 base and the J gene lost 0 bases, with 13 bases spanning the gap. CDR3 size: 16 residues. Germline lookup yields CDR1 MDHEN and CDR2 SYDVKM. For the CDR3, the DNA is TGTGCCAGCAGTTTATTTGGGATGGCAGCCTCCTACGAGCAGTACTTC. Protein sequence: CASSLFGMAASYEQYF.

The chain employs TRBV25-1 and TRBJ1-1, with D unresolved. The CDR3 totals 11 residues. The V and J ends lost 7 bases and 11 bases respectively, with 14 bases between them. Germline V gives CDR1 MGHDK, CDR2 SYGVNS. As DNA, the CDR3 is TGTGCCAGCATAAGTTATTCGGAGGCTTTCTTT. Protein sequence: CASISYSEAFF.

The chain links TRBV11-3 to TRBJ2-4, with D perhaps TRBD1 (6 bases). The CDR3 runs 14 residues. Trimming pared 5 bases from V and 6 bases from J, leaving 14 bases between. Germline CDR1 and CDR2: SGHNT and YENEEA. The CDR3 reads CASSPQPDRNIQYF. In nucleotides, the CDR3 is TGTGCCAGCAGCCCACAACCGGACAGAAACATTCAGTACTTC.

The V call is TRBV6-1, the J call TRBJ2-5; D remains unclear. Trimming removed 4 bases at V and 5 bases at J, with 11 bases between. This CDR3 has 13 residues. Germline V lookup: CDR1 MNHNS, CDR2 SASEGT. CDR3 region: CASSAAPAETQYF. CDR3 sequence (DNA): TGTGCCAGCAGTGCGGCGCCTGCGGAGACCCAGTACTTC.

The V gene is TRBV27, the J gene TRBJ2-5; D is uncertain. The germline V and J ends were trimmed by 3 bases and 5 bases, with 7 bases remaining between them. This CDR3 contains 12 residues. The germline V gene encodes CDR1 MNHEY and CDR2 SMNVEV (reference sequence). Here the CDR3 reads CASSFMGETQYF. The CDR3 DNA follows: TGTGCCAGCAGTTTTATGGGGGAGACCCAGTACTTC.

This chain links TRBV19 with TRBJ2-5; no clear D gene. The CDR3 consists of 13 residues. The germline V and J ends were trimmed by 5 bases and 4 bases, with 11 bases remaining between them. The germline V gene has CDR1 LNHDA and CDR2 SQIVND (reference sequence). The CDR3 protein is CASSPQRRETQYF. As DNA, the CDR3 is TGTGCCAGTAGTCCTCAGAGGCGAGAGACCCAGTACTTC.

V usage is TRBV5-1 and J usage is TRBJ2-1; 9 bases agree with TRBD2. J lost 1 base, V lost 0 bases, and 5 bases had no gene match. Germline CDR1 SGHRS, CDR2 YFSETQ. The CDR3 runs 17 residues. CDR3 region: CASSLGLREGSYNEQFF. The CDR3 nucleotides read TGCGCCAGCAGCTTGGGTTTGCGGGAGGGGTCCTACAATGAGCAGTTCTTC.

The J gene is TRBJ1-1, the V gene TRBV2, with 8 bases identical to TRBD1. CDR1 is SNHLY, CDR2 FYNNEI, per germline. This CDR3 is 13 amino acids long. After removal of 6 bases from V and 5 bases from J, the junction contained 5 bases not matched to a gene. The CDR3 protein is CASRATGGTEAFF. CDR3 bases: TGTGCCAGCAGGGCTACAGGGGGAACTGAAGCTTTCTTT.

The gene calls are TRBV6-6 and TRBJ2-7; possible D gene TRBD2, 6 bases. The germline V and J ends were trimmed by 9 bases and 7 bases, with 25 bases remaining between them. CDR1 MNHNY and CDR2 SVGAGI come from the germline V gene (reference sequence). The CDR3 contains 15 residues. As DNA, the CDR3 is TGTGCCAGTTCCCCCGGGGAAGGCGGAGGAGGGGAGCAGTACTTC. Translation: CASSPGEGGGGEQYF.

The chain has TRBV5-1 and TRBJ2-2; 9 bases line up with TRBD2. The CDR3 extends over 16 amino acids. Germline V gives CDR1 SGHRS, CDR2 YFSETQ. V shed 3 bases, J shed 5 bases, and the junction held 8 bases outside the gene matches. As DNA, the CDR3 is TGCGCCAGCAGCTGGGTAGCGGGAGTCTTGACCGGGGAGCTGTTTTTT. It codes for CASSWVAGVLTGELFF.

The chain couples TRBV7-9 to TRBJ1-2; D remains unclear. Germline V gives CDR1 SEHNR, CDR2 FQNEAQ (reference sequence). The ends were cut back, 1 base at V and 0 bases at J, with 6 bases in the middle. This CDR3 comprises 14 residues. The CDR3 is CASSLGSSNYGYTF. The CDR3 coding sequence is TGTGCCAGCAGCTTAGGGTCGTCTAACTATGGCTACACCTTC.

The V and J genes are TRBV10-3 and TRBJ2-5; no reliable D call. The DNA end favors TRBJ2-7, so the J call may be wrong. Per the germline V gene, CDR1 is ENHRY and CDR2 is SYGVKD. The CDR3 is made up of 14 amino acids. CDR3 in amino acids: CAISHGNTPYEQYF. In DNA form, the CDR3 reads TGTGCCATCAGCCATGGGAACACCCCCTACGAGCAGTACTTC.

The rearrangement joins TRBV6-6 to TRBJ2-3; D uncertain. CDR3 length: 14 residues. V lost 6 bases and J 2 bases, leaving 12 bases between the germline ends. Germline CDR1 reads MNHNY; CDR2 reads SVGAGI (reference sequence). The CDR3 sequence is CASRSIRATDTQYF. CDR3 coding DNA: TGTGCCAGCAGATCGATACGGGCCACAGATACGCAGTATTTT.

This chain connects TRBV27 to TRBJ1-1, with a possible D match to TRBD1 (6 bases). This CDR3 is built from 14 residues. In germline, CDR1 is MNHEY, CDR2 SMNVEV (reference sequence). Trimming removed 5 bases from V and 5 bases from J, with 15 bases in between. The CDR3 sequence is CASSENRVRTEAFF. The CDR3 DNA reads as TGTGCCAGCAGTGAAAACAGGGTCAGGACTGAAGCTTTCTTT.

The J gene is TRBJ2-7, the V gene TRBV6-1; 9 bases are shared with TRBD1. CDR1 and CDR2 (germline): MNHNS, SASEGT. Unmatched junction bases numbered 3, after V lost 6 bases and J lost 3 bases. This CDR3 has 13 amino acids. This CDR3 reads CASSLDRGYEQYF. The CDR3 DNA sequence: TGTGCCAGCAGCTTGGACAGGGGCTACGAGCAGTACTTC.

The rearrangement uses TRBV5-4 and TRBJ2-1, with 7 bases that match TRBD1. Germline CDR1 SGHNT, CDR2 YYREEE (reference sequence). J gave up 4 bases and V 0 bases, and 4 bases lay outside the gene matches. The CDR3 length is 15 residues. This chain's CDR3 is CASSLDRDSYNEQFF. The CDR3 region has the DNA TGTGCCAGCAGCTTGGACCGGGACAGTTACAATGAGCAGTTCTTC.

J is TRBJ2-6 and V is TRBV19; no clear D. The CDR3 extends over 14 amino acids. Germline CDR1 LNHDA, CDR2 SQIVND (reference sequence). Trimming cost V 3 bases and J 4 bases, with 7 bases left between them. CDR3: CASSMQPGANVLTF. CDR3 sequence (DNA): TGTGCCAGTAGTATGCAGCCGGGGGCCAACGTCCTGACTTTC.

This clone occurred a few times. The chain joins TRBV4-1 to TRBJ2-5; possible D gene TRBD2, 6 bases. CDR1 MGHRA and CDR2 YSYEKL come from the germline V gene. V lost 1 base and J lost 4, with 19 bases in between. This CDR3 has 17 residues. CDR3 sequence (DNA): TGCGCCAGCAGCCAAGCGACGGCCCCTAGCGCGGCAGAGACCCAGTACTTC. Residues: CASSQATAPSAAETQYF.

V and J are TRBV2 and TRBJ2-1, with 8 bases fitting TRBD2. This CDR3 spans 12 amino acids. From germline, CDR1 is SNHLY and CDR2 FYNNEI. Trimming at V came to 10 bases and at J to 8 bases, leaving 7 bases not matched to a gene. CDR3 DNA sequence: TGTGCCACCACCACGCGGGGGGATGAGCAGTTCTTC. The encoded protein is CATTTRGDEQFF. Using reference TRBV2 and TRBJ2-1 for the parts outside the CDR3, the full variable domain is EPEVTQTPSHQVTQMGQEVILRCVPISNHLYFYWYRQILGQKVEFLVSFYNNEISEKSEIFDDQFSVERPDGSNFTLKIRSTKLEDSAMYFCATTTRGDEQFFGPGTRLTVL.

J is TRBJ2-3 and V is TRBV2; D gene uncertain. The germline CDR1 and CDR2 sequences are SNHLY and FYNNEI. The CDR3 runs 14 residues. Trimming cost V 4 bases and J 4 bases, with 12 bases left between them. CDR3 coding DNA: TGTGCCAGCAGTGCCTCATACCCTTCAGATACGCAGTATTTT. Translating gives CASSASYPSDTQYF.

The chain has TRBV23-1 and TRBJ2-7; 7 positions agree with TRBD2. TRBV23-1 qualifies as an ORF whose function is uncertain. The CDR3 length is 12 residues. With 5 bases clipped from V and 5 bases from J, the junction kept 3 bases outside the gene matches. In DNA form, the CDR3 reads TGCGCCAGCAGTGATGGGGGGGACGAGCAGTACTTC. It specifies CASSDGGDEQYF.

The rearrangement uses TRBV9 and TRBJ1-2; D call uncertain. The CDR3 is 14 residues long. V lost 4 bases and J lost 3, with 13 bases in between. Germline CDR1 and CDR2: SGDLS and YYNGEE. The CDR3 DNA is TGTGCCAGCAGCCCAGGACCTGGGGACTATGGCTACACCTTC. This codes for CASSPGPGDYGYTF. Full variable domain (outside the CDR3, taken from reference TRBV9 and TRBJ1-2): DSGVTQTPKHLITATGQRVTLRCSPRSGDLSVYWYQQSLDQGLQFLIQYYNGEERAKGNILERFSAQQFPDLHSELNLSSLELGDSALYFCASSPGPGDYGYTFGSGTRLTVV.

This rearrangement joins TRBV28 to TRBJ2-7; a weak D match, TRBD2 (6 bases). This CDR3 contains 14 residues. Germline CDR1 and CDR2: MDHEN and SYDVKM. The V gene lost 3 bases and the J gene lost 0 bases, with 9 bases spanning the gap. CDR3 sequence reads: CASSFSGVSYEQYF. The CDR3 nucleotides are TGTGCCAGCAGTTTCTCGGGAGTCTCCTACGAGCAGTACTTC.

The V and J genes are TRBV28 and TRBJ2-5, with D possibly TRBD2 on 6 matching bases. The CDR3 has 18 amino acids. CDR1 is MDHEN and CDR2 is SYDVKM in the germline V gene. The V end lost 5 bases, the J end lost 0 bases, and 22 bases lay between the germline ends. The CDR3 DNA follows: TGTGCCAGCAGTACCCCCCTCGCTCCGGGAGAAAACCAAGAGACCCAGTACTTC. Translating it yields CASSTPLAPGENQETQYF.